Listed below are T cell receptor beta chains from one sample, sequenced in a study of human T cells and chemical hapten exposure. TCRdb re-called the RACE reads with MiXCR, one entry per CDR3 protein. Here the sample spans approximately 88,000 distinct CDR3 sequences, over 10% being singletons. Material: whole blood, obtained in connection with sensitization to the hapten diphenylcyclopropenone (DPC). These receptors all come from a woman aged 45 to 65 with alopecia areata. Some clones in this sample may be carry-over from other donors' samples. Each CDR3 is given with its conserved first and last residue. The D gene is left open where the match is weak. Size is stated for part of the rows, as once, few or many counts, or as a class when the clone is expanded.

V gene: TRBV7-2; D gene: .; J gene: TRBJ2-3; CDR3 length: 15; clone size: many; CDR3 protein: CASSSRLQPTDTQYF; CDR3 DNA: TGTGCCAGCAGCTCGAGACTACAACCAACAGATACGCAGTATTTT
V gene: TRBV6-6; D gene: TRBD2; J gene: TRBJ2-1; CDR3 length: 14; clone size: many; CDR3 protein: CASSYSIRGGEQFF; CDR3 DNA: TGTGCCAGCAGTTACTCGATTCGGGGGGGTGAGCAGTTCTTC
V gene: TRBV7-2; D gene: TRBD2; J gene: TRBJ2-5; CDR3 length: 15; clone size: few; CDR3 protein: CASSLGLAGRETQYF; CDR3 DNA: TGTGCCAGCAGCTTAGGACTAGCGGGACGAGAGACCCAGTACTTC
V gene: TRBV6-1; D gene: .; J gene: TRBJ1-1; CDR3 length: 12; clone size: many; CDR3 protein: CASSQGGTEAFF; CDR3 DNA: TGTGCCAGCAGTCAGGGTGGGACTGAAGCTTTCTTT
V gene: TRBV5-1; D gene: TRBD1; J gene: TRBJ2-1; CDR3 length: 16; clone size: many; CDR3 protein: CASSLQGVVFNNEQFF; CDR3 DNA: TGCGCCAGCAGCTTACAGGGGGTTGTGTTCAACAATGAGCAGTTCTTC
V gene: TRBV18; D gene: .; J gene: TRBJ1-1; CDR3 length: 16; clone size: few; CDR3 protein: CASSPKSGDTNTEAFF; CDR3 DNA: TGTGCCAGCTCACCAAAATCCGGGGATACGAACACTGAAGCTTTCTTT
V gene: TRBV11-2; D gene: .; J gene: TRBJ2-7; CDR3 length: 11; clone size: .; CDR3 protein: CASSPHYEQYF; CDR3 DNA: TGTGCCAGCAGCCCGCACTACGAGCAGTACTTC
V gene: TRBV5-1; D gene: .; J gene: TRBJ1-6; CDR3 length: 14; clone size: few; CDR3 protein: CASSLREGHSPLHF; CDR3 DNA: TGCGCCAGCAGCTTGAGGGAGGGCCATTCACCCCTCCACTTT
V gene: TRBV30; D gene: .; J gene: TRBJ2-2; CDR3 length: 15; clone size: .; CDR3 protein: CAWSYPPLSTGELFF; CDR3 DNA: TGTGCCTGGAGTTACCCCCCCCTTTCCACCGGGGAGCTGTTTTTT
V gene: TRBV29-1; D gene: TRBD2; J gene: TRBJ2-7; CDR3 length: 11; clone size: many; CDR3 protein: CSVGGSYEQYF; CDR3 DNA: TGCAGCGTCGGGGGGTCCTACGAGCAGTACTTC
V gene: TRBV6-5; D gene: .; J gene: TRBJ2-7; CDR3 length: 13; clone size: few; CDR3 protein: CASSTGPPYEQYF; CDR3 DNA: TGTGCCAGCAGTACAGGGCCTCCCTACGAGCAGTACTTC
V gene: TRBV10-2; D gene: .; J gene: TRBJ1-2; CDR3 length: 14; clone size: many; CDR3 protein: CAASGQGINYGYTF; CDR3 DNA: TGCGCCGCCTCAGGGCAGGGGATTAACTATGGCTACACCTTC
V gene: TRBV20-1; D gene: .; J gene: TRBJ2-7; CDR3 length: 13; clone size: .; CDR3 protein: CSVPGHSSYEQYF; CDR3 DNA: TGCAGTGTCCCGGGCCATAGCTCCTACGAGCAGTACTTC
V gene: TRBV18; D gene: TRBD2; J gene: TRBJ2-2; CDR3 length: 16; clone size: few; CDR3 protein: CASSPLGLADTGELFF; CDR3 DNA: TGTGCCAGCTCACCTCTCGGACTAGCGGATACCGGGGAGCTGTTTTTT
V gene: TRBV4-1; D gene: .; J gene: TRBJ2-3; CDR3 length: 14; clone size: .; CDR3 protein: CASSQDLGADTQYF; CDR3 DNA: TGCGCCAGCAGCCAAGATCTTGGGGCAGATACGCAGTATTTT
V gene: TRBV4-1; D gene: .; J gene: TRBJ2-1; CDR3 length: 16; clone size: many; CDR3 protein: CASSTSKHGSYNEQFF; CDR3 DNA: TGCGCCAGCAGCACCTCCAAGCACGGGAGCTACAATGAGCAGTTCTTC
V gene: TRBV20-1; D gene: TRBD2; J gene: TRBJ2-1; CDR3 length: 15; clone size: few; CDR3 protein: CSATPSGSVVNEQFF; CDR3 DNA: TGCAGTGCAACTCCTAGCGGGAGTGTAGTCAATGAGCAGTTCTTC
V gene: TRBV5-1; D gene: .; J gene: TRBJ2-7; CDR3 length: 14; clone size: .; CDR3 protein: CASSTYSPSYEQYF; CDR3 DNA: TGCGCCAGCAGCACGTATAGCCCCTCCTACGAGCAGTACTTC
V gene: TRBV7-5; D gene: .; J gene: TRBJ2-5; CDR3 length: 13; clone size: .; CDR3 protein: CISVPESKETQYF; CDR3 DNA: .
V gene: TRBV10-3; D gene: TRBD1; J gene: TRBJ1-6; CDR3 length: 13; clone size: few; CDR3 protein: CAIWTGGSSPLHF; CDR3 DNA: TGTGCCATCTGGACAGGGGGGAGCTCACCCCTCCACTTT
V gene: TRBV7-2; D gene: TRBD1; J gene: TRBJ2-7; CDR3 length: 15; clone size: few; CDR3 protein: CASSPRTGSPYEQYF; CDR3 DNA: TGTGCCAGCAGCCCCCGGACAGGGTCCCCCTACGAGCAGTACTTC
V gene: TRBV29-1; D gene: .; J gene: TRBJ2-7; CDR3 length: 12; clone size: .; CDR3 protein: CSARDTSAEQYF; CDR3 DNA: TGCAGCGCTAGGGACACCTCGGCCGAGCAGTACTTC